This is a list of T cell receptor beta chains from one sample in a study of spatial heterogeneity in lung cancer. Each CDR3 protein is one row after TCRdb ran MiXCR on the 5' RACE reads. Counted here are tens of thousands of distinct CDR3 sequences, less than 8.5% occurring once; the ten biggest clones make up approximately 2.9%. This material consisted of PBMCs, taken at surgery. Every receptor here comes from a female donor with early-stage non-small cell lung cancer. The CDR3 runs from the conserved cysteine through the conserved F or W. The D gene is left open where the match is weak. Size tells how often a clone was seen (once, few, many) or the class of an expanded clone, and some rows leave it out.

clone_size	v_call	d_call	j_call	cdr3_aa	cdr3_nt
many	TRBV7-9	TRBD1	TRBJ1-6	CASSPGGRNSPLHF	TGTGCCAGCAGCCCAGGGGGCCGGAATTCACCCCTCCACTTT
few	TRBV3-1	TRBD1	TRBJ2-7	CASSPGQGTYEQYF	TGTGCCAGCAGCCCGGGACAGGGTACCTACGAGCAGTACTTC
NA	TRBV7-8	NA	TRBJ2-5	CASSLDPGGTGFYTQYF	TGTGCCAGCAGCTTAGACCCGGGAGGGACAGGGTTCTATACCCAGTACTTC
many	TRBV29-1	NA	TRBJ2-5	CSVGQGNQETQYF	TGCAGCGTTGGCCAGGGGAACCAAGAGACCCAGTACTTC
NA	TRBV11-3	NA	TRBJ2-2	CASSYLRSGELFF	TGTGCCAGCAGCTACCTGCGGTCCGGGGAGCTGTTTTTT
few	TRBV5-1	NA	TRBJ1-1	CASSLGGGAHTEAFF	TGCGCCAGCAGCTTGGGCGGGGGGGCCCACACTGAAGCTTTCTTT
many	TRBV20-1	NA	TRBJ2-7	CSASGFGVHYEQYF	TGCAGTGCATCAGGGTTTGGAGTACACTACGAGCAGTACTTC
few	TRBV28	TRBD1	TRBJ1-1	CASSLWTGDMNTEAFF	TGTGCCAGCAGTTTATGGACAGGGGACATGAACACTGAAGCTTTCTTT
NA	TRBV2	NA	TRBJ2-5	CASSAGLSQETQYF	TGTGCCAGCAGTGCAGGACTATCCCAAGAGACCCAGTACTTC
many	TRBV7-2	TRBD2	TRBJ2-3	CASSSRTSGTDTQYF	TGTGCCAGCAGCTCTCGGACTAGCGGCACAGATACGCAGTATTTT
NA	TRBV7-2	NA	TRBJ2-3	CASSLGVNTDTQYF	TGTGCCAGCAGCTTGGGAGTGAACACAGATACGCAGTATTTT
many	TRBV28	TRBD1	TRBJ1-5	CASSSATQGSNQPQHF	TGTGCCAGCAGTTCCGCTACACAGGGGAGCAATCAGCCCCAGCATTTT
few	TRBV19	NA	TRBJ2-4	CASSGGDAAKNIQYF	TGTGCCAGTAGTGGGGGAGATGCCGCCAAAAACATTCAGTACTTC
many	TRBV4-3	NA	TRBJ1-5	CASSQDPNQPQHF	TGCGCCAGCAGCCAAGACCCGAATCAGCCCCAGCATTTT
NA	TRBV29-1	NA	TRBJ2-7	CSVRQGDYEQYF	TGCAGCGTTCGGCAGGGTGACTACGAGCAGTACTTC